The T cell receptor (beta chain) described here comes from a study of PD-1 blockade in classical Hodgkin lymphoma. Time point: cycle 4 day 1 (C4D1), after around six weeks of nivolumab. Relapses following autologous stem cell transplantation were seen in all patients, with brentuximab vedotin exposure varying. TCRdb's copy holds only in-frame clones and misses some; the assay was immunoSEQ multiplex PCR. Among about 47,000 clones listed, nearly 80% were seen once. Trimming took 2 bases from V and 4 from J, leaving 10 bases between them. The length of the CDR3 is 14 residues. CDR1 MNHEY and CDR2 SVGAGI come from the germline V gene.

The chain combines TRBV6-5 with TRBJ2-3, with no clear D. This receptor was obtained from a human donor with classical Hodgkin lymphoma. The sample consisted of peripheral blood mononuclear cells (PBMCs), taken before the fourth cycle of nivolumab. Here the CDR3 reads CASSYRRLPDTQYF. In nucleotides, the CDR3 is TGTGCCAGCAGTTACCGCAGGCTGCCAGATACGCAGTATTTT.